Below, 17 T cell receptor beta chains from the same sample are listed, as sequenced in a study of T-cell memory formation after mild COVID-19. TCRdb reprocessed the 5' RACE reads with MiXCR, giving one entry per CDR3 protein. The data contain about 110,000 distinct CDR3 sequences, approximately 15% of them singletons. Material: PBMCs or a T cell subset sorted from them (not recorded which). Receptors were obtained from a man between 18 and 35 years old who had mild COVID-19 (a few samples of this study predate the infection). Cell type and time point are not known.

The chain employs TRBV6-1 and TRBJ2-2; 9 positions match TRBD1. Germline CDR1 reads MNHNS; CDR2 reads SASEGT. After removal of 4 bases from V and 7 bases from J, the junction contained 10 bases not matched to a gene. The CDR3 sequence is 16 residues long. CDR3 region: CASSGGATGGIGELFF. For the CDR3, the DNA is TGTGCCAGCAGTGGAGGGGCGACAGGGGGAATCGGGGAGCTGTTTTTT.

This clonotype occurred a few times. V and J are TRBV29-1 and TRBJ1-2; D unclear. Germline CDR1 SQVTM, CDR2 ANQGSEA. V lost 2 bases, J lost 7 bases, and 8 bases lay in between. CDR3 size: 11 residues. This chain's CDR3 is CSVERLGGYTF. The DNA of the CDR3 is TGCAGCGTTGAAAGACTAGGTGGCTACACCTTC.

The rearrangement links TRBV27 to TRBJ1-1; a possible D gene is TRBD1 (6 bases). Per germline, CDR1 MNHEY and CDR2 SMNVEV (reference sequence). This CDR3 spans 14 amino acids. Trimming removed 6 bases at V and 0 bases at J, with 11 bases between. The CDR3 nucleotides read TGTGCCAGCAGACAGGGACCGCTGAACACTGAAGCTTTCTTT. Translated: CASRQGPLNTEAFF.

The chain links TRBV5-6 to TRBJ2-7; D gene uncertain. Germline lookup yields CDR1 SGHDT and CDR2 YYEEEE. V was trimmed by 0 bases and J by 7 bases, leaving 17 bases between them. The CDR3 covers 15 residues. CDR3 amino acids: CASSLGTRPAREQYF. The CDR3 region has the DNA TGTGCCAGCAGCTTGGGTACGCGGCCAGCCAGGGAGCAGTACTTC.

This clonotype was counted between two and nine times. The rearrangement uses TRBV29-1 and TRBJ2-5, with 8 positions matching TRBD1. The CDR3 runs 14 residues. Germline values: CDR1 SQVTM, CDR2 ANQGSEA. The ends lost 1 base at V and 1 base at J; junction bases unmatched: 2. Written as DNA, the CDR3 is TGCAGCGTTGAAGGGACAGGGTTCCAAGAGACCCAGTACTTC. This encodes CSVEGTGFQETQYF.

This clonotype was seen repeatedly, ten times or more. This chain joins TRBV12-3 or TRBV12-4 and TRBJ2-7; D is undetermined. The CDR3 spans 13 residues. Trimming pared 3 bases from V and 2 bases from J, leaving 8 bases between. CDR3 protein: CASSFAATYEQYF. The CDR3 nucleotides read TGTGCCAGCAGTTTCGCAGCGACCTACGAGCAGTACTTC.

J is TRBJ2-7 and V is TRBV7-8; tentatively, D is TRBD2 (5 bases). V was trimmed by 8 bases and J by 3 bases, leaving 14 bases between them. The CDR3 is made up of 13 amino acids. The germline V gene has CDR1 SGHVS and CDR2 FQNEAQ. The CDR3 loop is CASGIGGGYEQYV. The CDR3 coding sequence is TGTGCCAGCGGCATTGGTGGAGGCTACGAGCAGTACGTC.

The table lists this clonotype with a few counts. The V gene is TRBV4-1, the J gene TRBJ2-1, with TRBD2 identical over 12 bases. This CDR3 is built from 17 residues. The V segment lost 2 bases and the J segment 8 bases; nucleotides outside the gene matches: 10. Germline V gene sequence: CDR1 MGHRA, CDR2 YSYEKL. CDR3: CASSQWFGLAGKDEQFF. The DNA of the CDR3 is TGCGCCAGCAGCCAATGGTTCGGACTAGCGGGGAAAGATGAGCAGTTCTTC.

This clonotype occurred many times. The chain uses TRBV4-1 and TRBJ2-1; tentative D call: TRBD2 (6 bases). There are 15 residues in the CDR3. Germline loops: CDR1 MGHRA, CDR2 YSYEKL. Trimming shortened V by 5 bases and J by 9 bases, and 20 bases separated the two germline ends. This chain's CDR3 is CASSGTGTYSSEQFF. CDR3 nucleotide sequence: TGCGCCAGCAGCGGAACCGGGACTTATTCCAGTGAGCAGTTCTTC.

Written as DNA, the CDR3 is TGCGCCAGCAGCCGACGACTAGCGGGGAGCACAGATACGCAGTATTTT. This encodes CASSRRLAGSTDTQYF. The rearrangement links TRBV5-1 to TRBJ2-3; 11 nucleotides align to TRBD2. Germline assignment: CDR1 SGHRS and CDR2 YFSETQ. V lost 4 bases and J lost 0; bases outside the gene matches: 4. CDR3 length: 16 residues.

The rearrangement uses TRBV5-1 and TRBJ1-6; D possibly corresponds to TRBD1 (5 bases). CDR3 size: 15 residues. Trimming took off 0 bases at V and 6 bases at J, with 10 bases between the two ends. CDR1 and CDR2 (germline): SGHRS, YFSETQ. CDR3 loop: CASSLGGAVNSPLHF. CDR3 bases: TGCGCCAGCAGCTTGGGCGGGGCTGTTAATTCACCCCTCCACTTT.

This clonotype was observed a few times. The gene calls are TRBV9 and TRBJ2-3; maybe TRBD2 (6 bases). The V gene's germline CDR1 is SGDLS and CDR2 YYNGEE. V was shortened by 5 bases and J by 2 bases, with 12 bases between the two germline ends. The CDR3 has 14 residues. Written as DNA, the CDR3 is TGTGCCAGCAGATCAGCGGGCAACACAGATACGCAGTATTTT. Its protein product is CASRSAGNTDTQYF. Full variable domain (remainder filled in from reference TRBV9 and TRBJ2-3): DSGVTQTPKHLITATGQRVTLRCSPRSGDLSVYWYQQSLDQGLQFLIQYYNGEERAKGNILERFSAQQFPDLHSELNLSSLELGDSALYFCASRSAGNTDTQYFGPGTRLTVL.

V gene TRBV23-1 combines with J gene TRBJ1-6; TRBD1 matches 9 bases. TRBV23-1 is annotated as an ORF whose role is uncertain. The CDR3 is 16 residues long. V lost 7 bases and J lost 5; bases outside the gene matches: 9. The CDR3 coding sequence is TGCGCCAGCACCATCAAAAGGACAGGGGATAATTCACCCCTCCACTTT. The encoded protein is CASTIKRTGDNSPLHF.

This clonotype was found a few times. J is TRBJ2-3 and V is TRBV27; D is possibly TRBD2 (7 bases). Germline CDR1 and CDR2: MNHEY and SMNVEV (reference sequence). This CDR3 has 15 amino acids. The V and J ends lost 5 bases and 0 bases respectively, with 12 bases between them. The CDR3 protein is CASSGGGRSTDTQYF. The CDR3, as DNA: TGTGCCAGCAGTGGGGGGGGCAGGAGCACAGATACGCAGTATTTT.

The table lists this clonotype with a few counts. V usage is TRBV5-1 and J usage is TRBJ2-7; 7 bases agree with TRBD1. This CDR3 is 16 amino acids long. Germline assignment: CDR1 SGHRS and CDR2 YFSETQ. Trimming removed 6 bases from V and 5 bases from J; junction bases left unmatched: 17. CDR3 residues: CASTYNSPTGAHEQYF. The DNA for the CDR3 is TGCGCCAGCACCTACAACAGCCCCACAGGGGCCCACGAGCAGTACTTC.

This rearrangement joins TRBV20-1 to TRBJ2-7; a possible D gene is TRBD1 (6 bases). The V gene's germline CDR1 is DFQATT and CDR2 SNEGSKA (reference sequence). The CDR3 contains 12 residues. V shed 3 bases and J shed 5 bases, with 11 bases lying between them. CDR3 residues: CSARYAGDEQYF. The CDR3 DNA reads TGCAGTGCTAGGTACGCAGGGGACGAGCAGTACTTC.

This clonotype has a handful of counts. The V gene is TRBV9, the J gene TRBJ1-2; no clear D. Trimming left V 0 bases short and J 10 bases short, with 7 bases between. Germline V gene data show CDR1 as SGDLS and CDR2 as YYNGEE. There are 11 residues in the CDR3. CDR3 sequence reads: CASSVGRFYTF. The CDR3 DNA reads as TGTGCCAGCAGCGTAGGCCGATTCTACACCTTC.